This TCR beta chain comes out of a study of control samples from healthy donors and cancer patients. The protocol was immunoSEQ multiplex PCR, while the TCRdb copy is restricted to in-frame clones and leaves out a portion. The repertoire holds about 160,000 clones, with about 94% as singletons. Per germline, CDR1 SNHLY and CDR2 FYNNEI. V was shortened by 8 bases and J by 6 bases, with 20 bases between the two germline ends. CDR3 size: 15 residues. This sequence joins TRBV2 and TRBJ2-1; D gene ambiguous. This sequence originates from a man in his 60s with colorectal cancer. Sequenced input: PBMCs. CDR3 nucleotides: TGTGCCAGCTGGACGGCTGCCCAAAGTTTCAATGAGCAGTTCTTC. Its translation is CASWTAAQSFNEQFF.